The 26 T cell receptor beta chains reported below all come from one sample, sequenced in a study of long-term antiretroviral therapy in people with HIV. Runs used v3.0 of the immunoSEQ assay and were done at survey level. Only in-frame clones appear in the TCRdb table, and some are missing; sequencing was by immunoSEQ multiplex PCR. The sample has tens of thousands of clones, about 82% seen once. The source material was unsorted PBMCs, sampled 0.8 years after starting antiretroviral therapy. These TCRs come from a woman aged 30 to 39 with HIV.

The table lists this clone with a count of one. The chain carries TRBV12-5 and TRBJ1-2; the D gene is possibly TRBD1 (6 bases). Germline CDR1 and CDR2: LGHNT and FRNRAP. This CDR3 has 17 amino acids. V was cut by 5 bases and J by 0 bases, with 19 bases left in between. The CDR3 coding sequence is TGTGCTAGTGGTATCCAGGAAGGGGGAGAGGCTAACTATGGCTACACCTTC. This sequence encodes CASGIQEGGEANYGYTF.

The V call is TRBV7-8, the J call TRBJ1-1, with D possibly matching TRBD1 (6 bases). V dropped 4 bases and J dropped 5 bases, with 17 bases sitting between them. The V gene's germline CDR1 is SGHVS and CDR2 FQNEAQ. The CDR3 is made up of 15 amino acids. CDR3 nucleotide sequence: TGTGCCAGCAGCTCAGCGACAGGTTGGGGGACTGAAGCTTTCTTT. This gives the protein CASSSATGWGTEAFF.

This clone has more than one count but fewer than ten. CDR3 loop: CAWSVKAMAYYGYTF. The DNA of the CDR3 is TGTGCCTGGAGTGTAAAGGCTATGGCTTACTATGGCTACACCTTC. The chain uses TRBV30 and TRBJ1-2; D is unclear. This CDR3 has 15 amino acids. V lost 0 bases, J lost 3 bases, and 14 bases lay in between. CDR1 is GTSNPN, CDR2 SVGIG, per germline (reference sequence).

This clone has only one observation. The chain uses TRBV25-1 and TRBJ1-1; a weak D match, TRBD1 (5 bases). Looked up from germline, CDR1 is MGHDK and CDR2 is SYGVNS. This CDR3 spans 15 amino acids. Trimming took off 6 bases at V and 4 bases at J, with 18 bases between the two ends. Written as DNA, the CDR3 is TGTGCCAGCAGAGCAGCAGGGTTAAAGGCCACTGAAGCTTTCTTT. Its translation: CASRAAGLKATEAFF. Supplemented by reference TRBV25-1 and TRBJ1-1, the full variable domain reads EADIYQTPRYLVIGTGKKITLECSQTMGHDKMYWYQQDPGMELHLIHYSYGVNSTEKGDLSSESTVSRIRTEHFPLTLESARPSHTSQYLCASRAAGLKATEAFFGQGTRLTVV.

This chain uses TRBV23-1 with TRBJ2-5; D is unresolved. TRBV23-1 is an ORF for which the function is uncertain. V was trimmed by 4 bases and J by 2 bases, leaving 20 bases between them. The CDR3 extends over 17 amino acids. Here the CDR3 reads CASSPPHLRQSQETQYF. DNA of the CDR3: TGCGCCAGCAGTCCCCCCCACTTGAGGCAGTCACAAGAGACCCAGTACTTC.

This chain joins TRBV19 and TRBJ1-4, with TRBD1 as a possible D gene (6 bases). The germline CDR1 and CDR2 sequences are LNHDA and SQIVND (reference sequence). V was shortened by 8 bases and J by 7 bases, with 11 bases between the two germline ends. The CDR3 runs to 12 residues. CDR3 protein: CASSTGSEKLFF. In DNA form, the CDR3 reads TGTGCCAGTTCTACAGGGAGTGAAAAACTGTTTTTT.

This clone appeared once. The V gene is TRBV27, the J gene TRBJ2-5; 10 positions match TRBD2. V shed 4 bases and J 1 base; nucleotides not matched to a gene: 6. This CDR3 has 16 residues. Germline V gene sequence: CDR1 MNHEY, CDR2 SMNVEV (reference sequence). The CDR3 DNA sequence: TGTGCCAGCAGTTCCATAGCGGGGGGCTTCCAAGAGACCCAGTACTTC. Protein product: CASSSIAGGFQETQYF.

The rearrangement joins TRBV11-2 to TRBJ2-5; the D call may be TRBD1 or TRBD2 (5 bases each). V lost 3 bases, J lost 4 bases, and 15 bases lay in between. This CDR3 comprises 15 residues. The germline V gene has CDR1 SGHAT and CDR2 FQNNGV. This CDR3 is CASSLGVLLGETQYF. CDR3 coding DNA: TGTGCCAGCAGCTTGGGGGTCCTCCTGGGAGAGACCCAGTACTTC.

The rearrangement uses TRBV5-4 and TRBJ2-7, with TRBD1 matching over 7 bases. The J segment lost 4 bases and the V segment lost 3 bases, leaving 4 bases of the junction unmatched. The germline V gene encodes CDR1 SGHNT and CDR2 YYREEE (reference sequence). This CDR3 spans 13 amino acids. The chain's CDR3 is CASSSGQSYEQYF. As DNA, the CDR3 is TGTGCCAGCAGCTCGGGACAGTCATACGAGCAGTACTTC. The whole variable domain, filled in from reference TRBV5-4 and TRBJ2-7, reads ETGVTQSPTHLIKTRGQQVTLRCSSQSGHNTVSWYQQALGQGPQFIFQYYREEENGRGNFPPRFSGLQFPNYSSELNVNALELDDSALYLCASSSGQSYEQYFGPGTRLTVT.

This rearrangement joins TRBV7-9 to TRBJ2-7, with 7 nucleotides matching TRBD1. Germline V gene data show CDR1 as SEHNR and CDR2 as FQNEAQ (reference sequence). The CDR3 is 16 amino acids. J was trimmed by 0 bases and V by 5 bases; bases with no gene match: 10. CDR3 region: CASSPHRGGPSYEQYV. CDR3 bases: TGTGCCAGCAGCCCGCACAGGGGTGGACCCTCCTACGAGCAGTACGTC.

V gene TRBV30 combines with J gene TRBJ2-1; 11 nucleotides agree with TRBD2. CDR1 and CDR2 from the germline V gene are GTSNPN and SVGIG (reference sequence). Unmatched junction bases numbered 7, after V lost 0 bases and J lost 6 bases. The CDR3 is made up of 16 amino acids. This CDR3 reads CAWSVTGTSGSNEQFF. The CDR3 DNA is TGTGCCTGGAGTGTCACCGGGACTAGCGGCTCCAATGAGCAGTTCTTC.

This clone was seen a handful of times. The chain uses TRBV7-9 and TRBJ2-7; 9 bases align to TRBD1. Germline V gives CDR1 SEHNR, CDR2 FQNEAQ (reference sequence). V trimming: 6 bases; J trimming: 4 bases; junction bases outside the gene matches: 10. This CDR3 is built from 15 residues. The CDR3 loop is CASSYRGPGTYEQYV. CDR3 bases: TGTGCCAGCAGTTACAGGGGGCCTGGGACGTACGAGCAGTACGTC.

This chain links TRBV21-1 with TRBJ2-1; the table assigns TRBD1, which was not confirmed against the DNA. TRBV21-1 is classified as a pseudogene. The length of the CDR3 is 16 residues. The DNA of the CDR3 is TGTGCCAGCAGCAAAGAAGCAGCCCCAGGCTACAATGAGCAGTTCTTC. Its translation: CASSKEAAPGYNEQFF.

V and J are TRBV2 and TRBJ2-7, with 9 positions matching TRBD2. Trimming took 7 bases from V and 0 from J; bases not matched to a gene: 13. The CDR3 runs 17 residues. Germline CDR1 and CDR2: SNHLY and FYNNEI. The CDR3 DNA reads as TGTGCCAGCATAAGGCGGGGGGGAATTAATCTCTCCTACGAGCAGTACTTC. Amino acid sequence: CASIRRGGINLSYEQYF.

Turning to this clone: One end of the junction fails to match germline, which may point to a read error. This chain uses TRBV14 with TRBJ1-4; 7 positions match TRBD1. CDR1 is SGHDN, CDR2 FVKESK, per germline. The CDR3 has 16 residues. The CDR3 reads CASSQTRPGTAHGVVF. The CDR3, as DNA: TGTGCCAGCAGCCAGACCCGACCCGGGACAGCTCACGGTGTGGTTTTT.

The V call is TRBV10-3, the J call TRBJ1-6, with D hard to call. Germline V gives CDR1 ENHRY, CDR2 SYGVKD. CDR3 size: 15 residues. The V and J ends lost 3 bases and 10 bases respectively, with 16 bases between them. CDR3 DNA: TGTGCCATCAGTGATACCTCAGTACCCCCCTCACCCCTCCACTTT. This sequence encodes CAISDTSVPPSPLHF.

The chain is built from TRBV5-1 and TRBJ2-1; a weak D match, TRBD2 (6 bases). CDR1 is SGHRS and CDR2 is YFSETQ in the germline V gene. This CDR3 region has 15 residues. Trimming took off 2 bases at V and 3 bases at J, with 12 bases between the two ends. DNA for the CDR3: TGCGCCAGCAGCTTTAACGGGGGTAACTACAATGAGCAGTTCTTC. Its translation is CASSFNGGNYNEQFF.

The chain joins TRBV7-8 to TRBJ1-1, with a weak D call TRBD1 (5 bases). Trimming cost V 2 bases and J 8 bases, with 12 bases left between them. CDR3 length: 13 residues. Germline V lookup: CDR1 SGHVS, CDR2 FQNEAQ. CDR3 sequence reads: CASSLRGGLEAFF. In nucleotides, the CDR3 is TGTGCCAGCAGCTTAAGGGGTGGGCTGGAAGCTTTCTTT.

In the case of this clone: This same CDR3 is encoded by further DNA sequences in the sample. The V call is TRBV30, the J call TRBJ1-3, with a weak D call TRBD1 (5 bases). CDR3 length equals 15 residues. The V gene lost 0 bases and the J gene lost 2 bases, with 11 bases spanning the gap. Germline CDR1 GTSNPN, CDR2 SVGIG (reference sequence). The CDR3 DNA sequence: TGTGCCTGGAGTGTACCCGGACACCCTGGAAACACCATATATTTT. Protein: CAWSVPGHPGNTIYF.

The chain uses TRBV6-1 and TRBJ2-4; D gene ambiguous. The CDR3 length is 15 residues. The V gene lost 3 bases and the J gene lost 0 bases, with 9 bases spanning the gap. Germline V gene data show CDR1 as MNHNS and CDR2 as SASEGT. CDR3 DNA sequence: TGTGCCAGCAGTGACATATCTTTAGCCAAAAACATTCAGTACTTC. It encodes CASSDISLAKNIQYF.

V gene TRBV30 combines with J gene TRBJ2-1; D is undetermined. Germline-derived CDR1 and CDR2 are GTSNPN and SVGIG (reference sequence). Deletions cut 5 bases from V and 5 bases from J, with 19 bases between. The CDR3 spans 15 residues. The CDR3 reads CAWARGRLLDNEQFF. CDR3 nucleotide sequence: TGTGCCTGGGCCCGAGGCCGGCTCCTTGACAATGAGCAGTTCTTC.

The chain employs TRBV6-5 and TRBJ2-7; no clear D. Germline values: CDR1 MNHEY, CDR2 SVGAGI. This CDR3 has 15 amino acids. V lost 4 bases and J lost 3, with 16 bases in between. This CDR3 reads CASSLAPGRHYEQYV. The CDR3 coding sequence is TGTGCCAGCAGTTTGGCGCCGGGCAGACACTACGAGCAGTACGTC.

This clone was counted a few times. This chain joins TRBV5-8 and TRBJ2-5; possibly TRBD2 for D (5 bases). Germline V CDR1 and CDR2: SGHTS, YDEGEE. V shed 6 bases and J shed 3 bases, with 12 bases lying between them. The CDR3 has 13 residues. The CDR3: CASITQREETQYF. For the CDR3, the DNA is TGTGCCAGCATTACCCAGAGGGAAGAGACCCAGTACTTC. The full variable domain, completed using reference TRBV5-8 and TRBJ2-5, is EAGVTQSPTHLIKTRGQQATLRCSPISGHTSVYWYQQALGLGLQFLLWYDEGEERNRGNFPPRFSGRQFPNYSSELNVNALELEDSALYLCASITQREETQYFGPGTRLLVL.

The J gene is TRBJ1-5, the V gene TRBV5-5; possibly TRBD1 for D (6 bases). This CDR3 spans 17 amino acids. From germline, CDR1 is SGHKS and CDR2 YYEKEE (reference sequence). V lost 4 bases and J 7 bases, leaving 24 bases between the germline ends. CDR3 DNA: TGTGCCAGCAGCCTCCGGGACACGGGGGCCTATGGACAGCCCCAGCATTTT. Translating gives CASSLRDTGAYGQPQHF.

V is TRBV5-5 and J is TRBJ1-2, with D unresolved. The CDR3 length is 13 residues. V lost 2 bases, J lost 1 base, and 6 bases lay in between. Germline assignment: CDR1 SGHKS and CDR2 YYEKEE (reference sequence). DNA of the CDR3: TGTGCCAGCAGCTTAGAACATAACTATGGCTACACCTTC. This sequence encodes CASSLEHNYGYTF.

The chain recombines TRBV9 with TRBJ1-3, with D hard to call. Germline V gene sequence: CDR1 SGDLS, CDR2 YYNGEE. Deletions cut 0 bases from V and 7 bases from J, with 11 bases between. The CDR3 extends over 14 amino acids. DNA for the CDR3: TGTGCCAGCAGCGTAGAGGCGGACCTTAACACCATATATTTT. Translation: CASSVEADLNTIYF.